The source of this T cell receptor (beta chain) is a study of blood T cell repertoires in COVID-19. Clones were sequenced by immunoSEQ multiplex PCR, and TCRdb holds only the in-frame ones, with some missing. This table holds 200,000 to 300,000 clones, around 90% found once. Source material: PBMCs or T cells enriched from blood (not recorded which). The clonotype comes from a middle-aged man who had been exposed to COVID-19.

The DNA of the CDR3 is TGTGCCAGCAGCTTGATAGGGGGCTACAATGAGCAGTTCTTC. Protein sequence: CASSLIGGYNEQFF. This chain uses TRBV11-2 with TRBJ2-1; perhaps TRBD1 as D (6 bases). The CDR3 length is 14 residues. V lost 3 bases and J lost 3, with 9 bases in between. CDR1 and CDR2 from the germline V gene are SGHAT and FQNNGV. Full variable domain (missing parts from reference TRBV11-2 and TRBJ2-1): EAGVAQSPRYKIIEKRQSVAFWCNPISGHATLYWYQQILGQGPKLLIQFQNNGVVDDSQLPKDRFSAERLKGVDSTLKIQPAKLEDSAVYLCASSLIGGYNEQFFGPGTRLTVL.